This is a list of T cell receptor beta chains from one sample in a study of shared clonotypes between healthy human individuals. The repertoire was sequenced with immunoSEQ multiplex PCR; TCRdb's copy has only in-frame clones and lacks some. The sample contains roughly 1,500,000 clones, under 99% of which appear only once. Sequencing was carried out using naive CD4+ T cells sorted from blood. Source of these receptors: a man aged 25-40 years in good health. Both conserved end residues are part of each CDR3. A D gene is named only where the DNA matches it firmly. Size tells how often a clone was seen (once, few, many) or the class of an expanded clone, and some rows leave it out.

abundance	len	v_gene	j_gene	d_gene	CDR3aa	CDR3nt
.	15	TRBV5-1	TRBJ2-2	.	CASSLTQVAPGELFF	TGCGCCAGCAGCTTGACGCAGGTGGCGCCCGGGGAGCTGTTTTTT
.	14	TRBV14	TRBJ2-7	TRBD2	CASSQVSGGNEQYF	TGTGCCAGCAGCCAAGTTAGCGGGGGCAACGAGCAGTACTTC
.	13	TRBV29-1	TRBJ1-2	.	CSVGGARYYGYTF	TGCAGCGTTGGAGGGGCCCGGTACTATGGCTACACCTTC
.	15	TRBV14	TRBJ1-3	.	CASSLNRVSGNTIYF	TGTGCCAGCAGCCTGAACAGGGTATCGGGAAACACCATATATTTT
.	17	TRBV5-1	TRBJ2-7	.	CASSLALRGGTPYEQYF	TGCGCCAGCAGCTTGGCCTTACGGGGCGGGACCCCCTACGAGCAGTACTTC
.	13	TRBV5-1	TRBJ2-2	.	CASSPLVPGELFF	TGCGCCAGCAGCCCCTTAGTCCCCGGGGAGCTGTTTTTT
.	16	TRBV4-3	TRBJ2-2	.	CASSQEEDGYTGELFF	TGCGCCAGCAGCCAAGAAGAGGATGGATACACCGGGGAGCTGTTTTTT
.	15	TRBV6-4	TRBJ2-3	TRBD2	CASSRRGGGTDTQYF	TGTGCCAGCAGTCGACGGGGGGGAGGCACAGATACGCAGTATTTT
.	17	TRBV28	TRBJ2-1	TRBD2	CASSLLASGPTYNEQFF	TGTGCCAGCAGTTTGTTGGCTAGCGGGCCCACCTACAATGAGCAGTTCTTC
once	14	TRBV9	TRBJ2-1	.	CASSVGPPGKEQFF	TGTGCCAGCAGCGTAGGCCCTCCCGGGAAGGAGCAGTTCTTC
.	15	TRBV4-3	TRBJ2-5	TRBD2	CASSQEPSGSETQYF	TGCGCCAGCAGCCAAGAGCCTAGCGGGAGTGAGACCCAGTACTTC
.	15	TRBV6-5	TRBJ1-1	TRBD1	CASSYTNRGFTEAFF	TGTGCCAGCAGTTACACCAACAGGGGATTCACTGAAGCTTTCTTT
.	15	TRBV28	TRBJ2-7	TRBD1	CASRGPGTGTYEQYF	TGTGCCAGCAGGGGCCCCGGGACAGGGACCTACGAGCAGTACTTC
once	13	TRBV6-5	TRBJ1-1	.	CASSTVPNTEAFF	TGTGCCAGCAGTACCGTGCCGAACACTGAAGCTTTCTTT
.	17	TRBV7-9	TRBJ2-5	TRBD2	CASSYKVAGVGQETQYF	TGTGCCAGCAGCTATAAAGTAGCGGGAGTAGGACAAGAGACCCAGTACTTC
.	15	TRBV11-2	TRBJ2-6	TRBD1	CASSSIGDRRNVLTF	TGTGCCAGCAGCTCGATAGGGGACAGGCGTAACGTCCTGACTTTC
.	16	TRBV10-3	TRBJ1-3	TRBD1	CAISGMGQVSRNTIYF	TGTGCCATCAGTGGGATGGGACAGGTCTCGCGAAACACCATATATTTT
.	18	TRBV28	TRBJ1-1	.	CASSLGRWQGRQDTEAFF	TGTGCCAGCAGCCTCGGTAGGTGGCAGGGCCGGCAGGACACTGAAGCTTTCTTT
.	13	TRBV5-1	TRBJ2-7	.	CASSSGATYEQYF	TGCGCCAGTAGTTCCGGGGCAACCTACGAGCAGTACTTC
.	15	TRBV6-5	TRBJ2-3	.	CASSYGAGRTDTQYF	TGTGCCAGCAGTTACGGTGCGGGGCGGACAGATACGCAGTATTTT
.	12	TRBV19	TRBJ2-7	.	CASSTSNYEQYF	TGTGCCAGTAGTACGAGTAACTACGAGCAGTACTTC
.	16	TRBV11-3	TRBJ2-3	TRBD2	CASSLGLAESTDTQYF	TGTGCCAGCAGCTTAGGCCTAGCGGAGAGCACAGATACGCAGTATTTT
once	13	TRBV7-9	TRBJ1-1	.	CASRPTGSTEAFF	TGTGCCAGCAGACCTACAGGGTCCACTGAAGCTTTCTTT
.	14	TRBV19	TRBJ1-1	.	CASMGGGKGTEAFF	TGTGCCAGTATGGGGGGAGGGAAAGGCACTGAAGCTTTCTTT
.	12	TRBV5-1	TRBJ2-7	.	CASSFGGVEQYF	TGCGCCAGCAGCTTCGGAGGTGTGGAGCAGTACTTC
.	14	TRBV6-5	TRBJ1-2	.	CASSRQRANYGYTF	TGTGCCAGCAGTAGACAGCGCGCTAACTATGGCTACACCTTC
.	15	TRBV5-1	TRBJ1-4	.	CASSLVFGSNEKLFF	TGCGCCAGCAGCTTGGTTTTCGGTTCTAATGAAAAACTGTTTTTT
.	15	TRBV7-2	TRBJ2-1	TRBD1	CASSLEQGFDNEQFF	TGTGCCAGCAGCTTAGAACAGGGGTTTGACAATGAGCAGTTCTTC
once	16	TRBV28	TRBJ1-5	TRBD1	CASSFQWDRPDQPQHF	TGTGCCAGCAGTTTCCAATGGGACAGGCCGGATCAGCCCCAGCATTTT
.	19	TRBV15	TRBJ2-3	.	CATSRDRTVLVTSTDTQYF	TGTGCCACCAGCAGAGACAGGACAGTCCTGGTAACTAGCACAGATACGCAGTATTTT
.	15	TRBV27	TRBJ2-3	.	CASSELGVGTDTQYF	TGTGCCAGCAGTGAACTAGGGGTGGGCACAGATACGCAGTATTTT
once	16	TRBV9	TRBJ2-3	TRBD1	CASSVVTGSETDTQYF	TGTGCCAGCAGCGTAGTGACAGGGAGTGAAACAGATACGCAGTATTTT
.	13	TRBV7-2	TRBJ1-2	.	CASSLGGVPFYTF	TGTGCCAGCAGCTTAGGGGGGGTCCCGTTCTACACCTTC
.	12	TRBV2	TRBJ2-2	.	CASSERSGELFF	TGTGCCAGCAGTGAGAGGTCCGGGGAGCTGTTTTTT
.	13	TRBV5-4	TRBJ1-1	.	CASSSTGNTEAFF	TGTGCCAGCAGCTCTACAGGGAACACTGAAGCTTTCTTT
.	12	TRBV29-1	TRBJ1-2	TRBD1	CSVVQGALGYTF	TGCAGCGTTGTCCAGGGGGCATTAGGCTACACCTTC
.	15	TRBV5-1	TRBJ1-4	.	CASSPLGATNEKLFF	TGCGCCAGCAGCCCCTTGGGAGCAACTAATGAAAAACTGTTTTTT
.	12	TRBV6-5	TRBJ2-7	.	CASSGGFGEQYF	TGTGCCAGCAGTGGAGGGTTCGGCGAGCAGTACTTC
once	14	TRBV7-2	TRBJ1-4	.	CASSPTGPHEKLFF	TGTGCCAGCAGTCCAACAGGACCTCATGAAAAACTGTTTTTT
.	13	TRBV6-1	TRBJ2-7	.	CASSEGGPTEQYF	TGTGCCAGCAGTGAAGGCGGCCCCACGGAGCAGTACTTC
.	15	TRBV19	TRBJ1-4	.	CASSITGTGMEKLFF	TGTGCCAGTAGTATAACAGGGACGGGTATGGAAAAACTGTTTTTT
.	15	TRBV27	TRBJ1-5	.	CASSFTAYSNQPQHF	TGTGCCAGCAGTTTCACGGCTTATAGCAATCAGCCCCAGCATTTT
.	14	TRBV6-5	TRBJ2-7	.	CASSYFDRIGEQYF	TGTGCCAGCAGTTATTTTGACAGGATTGGCGAGCAGTACTTC
.	14	TRBV9	TRBJ1-2	.	CASSVGFTFEGYTF	TGTGCCAGCAGCGTAGGTTTCACTTTTGAGGGCTACACCTTC
.	16	TRBV9	TRBJ2-2	.	CASSVVNTPGTGELFF	TGTGCCAGCAGCGTTGTGAACACCCCAGGCACCGGGGAGCTGTTTTTT
.	15	TRBV12-5	TRBJ2-3	TRBD1	CASGLGTGLVDTQYF	TGTGCTAGTGGTTTGGGGACAGGTTTGGTAGATACGCAGTATTTT
.	16	TRBV5-1	TRBJ2-7	.	CASSLEMGPTSYEQYF	TGCGCCAGCAGCTTGGAGATGGGACCTACCTCCTACGAGCAGTACTTC
once	13	TRBV6-1	TRBJ1-1	.	CASNSPIGTEAFF	TGTGCCAGCAATAGCCCGATCGGCACTGAAGCTTTCTTT
.	15	TRBV9	TRBJ2-5	TRBD2	CASSVGGSGSETQYF	TGTGCCAGCAGCGTAGGGGGTAGCGGGAGTGAGACCCAGTACTTC
.	12	TRBV5-4	TRBJ1-2	TRBD1	CASSPTDRVGTF	TGTGCCAGCAGCCCCACAGACAGGGTGGGCACCTTC
.	14	TRBV7-2	TRBJ1-5	.	CASSLGTGRQPQHF	TGTGCCAGCAGCTTAGGTACGGGACGCCAGCCCCAGCATTTT
.	16	TRBV5-6	TRBJ2-7	TRBD1	CASSLVDRGTPYEQYF	TGTGCCAGCAGCTTGGTGGACAGGGGAACCCCCTACGAGCAGTACTTC
.	11	TRBV5-1	TRBJ2-7	TRBD1	CASPRDREQYF	TGCGCCAGCCCGCGGGACAGGGAGCAGTACTTC